The sequence of this TCR beta chain was determined in a study of control samples from healthy donors and cancer patients. Trimming left V 1 base short and J 0 bases short, with 9 bases between. Per germline, CDR1 SQVTM and CDR2 ANQGSEA. CDR3 length equals 14 residues. Profiling relied on immunoSEQ multiplex PCR, and the TCRdb table lists in-frame clones only, not all of them. The sample has roughly 84,000 clones, 90% to 95% seen once. Material: blood. This chain uses TRBV29-1 with TRBJ1-1; no clear D gene. The TCR originated in a man over 45 in good health. CDR3 sequence reads: CSVEVPSMNTEAFF. The CDR3 nucleotides read TGCAGCGTTGAAGTTCCGAGCATGAACACTGAAGCTTTCTTT.